This T cell receptor beta chain comes out of a study of spatial heterogeneity in lung cancer. This clonotype showed up many times. CDR1 is LGHDT and CDR2 is YNNKEL in the germline V gene (reference sequence). Trimming took 2 bases from V and 7 from J, leaving 11 bases between them. The CDR3 is made up of 13 amino acids. MiXCR was run by TCRdb on the 5' RACE reads, yielding one entry per CDR3 protein. The data contain about 23,000 distinct CDR3 sequences, over 7.5% of them singletons. The sample's time point: blood at routine non-recurrence follow-up after resection. Unsorted samples of tumor, nontumor lung or frozen PBMC had their whole RNA sequenced.

This chain links TRBV3-1 with TRBJ1-1; D gene unclear. This sample comprised PBMCs, obtained at follow-up. This clonotype was sampled from a male donor with early-stage non-small cell lung cancer. In DNA form, the CDR3 reads TGTGCCAGCAGCCAATTGGCGGCCGTTGAAGCTTTCTTT. Translated: CASSQLAAVEAFF. Variable domain in full (rest from reference TRBV3-1 and TRBJ1-1): DTAVSQTPKYLVTQMGNDKSIKCEQNLGHDTMYWYKQDSKKFLKIMFSYNNKELIINETVPNRFSPKSPDKAHLNLHINSLELGDSAVYFCASSQLAAVEAFFGQGTRLTVV.